This T cell receptor (beta chain) was recorded in a study of blood T cells in healthy people across ages. The study, taken as a whole, reports: The CMV status of each donor remained undetermined, and this could have confounded shifts in expanded clonotypes. Long-lived donors exceeded aged donors in naive CD4+ cells and diversity. Unsorted PBMCs ruled out conclusive naive versus antigen-experienced comparison.

Healthy Caucasian individuals from Russia aged about 6 to 95 were enrolled as donors. A second PCR, run for about 7 to 11 cycles, used a sample-barcoded 5' primer plus a J-beta primer mix. TCRdb re-called the 5' RACE reads through MiXCR, storing one row per CDR3 protein. The sample lists roughly 730,000 distinct CDR3 sequences, 45% to 70% seen once, with more than 25% in the top ten. Points on this clonotype: The antigen is unknown.

The V segment lost 0 bases and the J segment 2 bases; nucleotides outside the gene matches: 4. Germline CDR1 reads SQVTM; CDR2 reads ANQGSEA. The CDR3 has 15 amino acids. The chain combines TRBV29-1 with TRBJ2-3, with TRBD1 matching over 8 bases. The sequenced material came from blood. The sequence derives from a middle-aged man in good health. This CDR3 is CSVEEGDRITDTQYF. The CDR3 region has the DNA TGCAGCGTTGAAGAAGGGGACAGGATCACAGATACGCAGTATTTT.